This entry lists 9 T cell receptor beta chains sequenced from one sample in a study of molecular identifiers for immune sequencing clone quantification. Each CDR3 protein is one row after TCRdb ran MiXCR on the PCR reads. The sample records more than 550,000 distinct CDR3 sequences, over 25% being singletons. The sample taken for sequencing was naive CD8+ T cells from blood, with Jurkat cell RNA spiked in. Subset indicated: FACS-sorted CD8+CD4-CCR7+CD45RA+ naive T cells. These receptor sequences come from a human donor in good health. Some libraries in this study had Jurkat cell RNA spiked in.

This clonotype has just a few counts. The chain employs TRBV5-1 and TRBJ2-7; D may match TRBD1 or TRBD2 (6 bases each). Trimming left V 6 bases short and J 2 bases short, with 18 bases between. Looked up from germline, CDR1 is SGHRS and CDR2 is YFSETQ. CDR3 length: 15 residues. The CDR3 reads CASKEGGRLAYEQYF. CDR3 nucleotide sequence: TGCGCCAGCAAAGAAGGGGGGCGGTTGGCCTACGAGCAGTACTTC.

This clonotype was detected a few times. V gene TRBV20-1 combines with J gene TRBJ2-3; TRBD2 matches 11 bases. This CDR3 comprises 14 residues. In germline, CDR1 is DFQATT, CDR2 SNEGSKA (reference sequence). The trim removed 5 bases at V and 6 bases at J, leaving 7 bases unmatched. CDR3 sequence: CSAFRLAGSDTQYF. CDR3 DNA: TGCAGTGCTTTTAGACTAGCGGGATCGGATACGCAGTATTTT.

This clonotype was recorded a few times. A single base separates this from a much larger clone, so it may be a read error. The chain has TRBV6-6 and TRBJ2-7; 7 bases match TRBD1. Germline CDR1 is MNHNY and CDR2 is SVGAGI (reference sequence). This CDR3 has 14 amino acids. This CDR3 is CAGSTTGTSMEQYF. DNA of the CDR3: TGTGCCGGCAGTACGACAGGGACGTCGATGGAGCAGTACTTC.

V gene TRBV5-6 combines with J gene TRBJ1-1; D unresolved. This CDR3 is 13 amino acids long. V was trimmed by 0 bases and J by 3 bases, leaving 6 bases between them. The germline V gene encodes CDR1 SGHDT and CDR2 YYEEEE. The CDR3 bases are TGTGCCAGCAGCTTGGAGGCAGACACTGAAGCTTTCTTT. The encoded protein is CASSLEADTEAFF.

This clonotype was seen ten or more times. The chain combines TRBV28 with TRBJ2-7, with 7 nucleotides matching TRBD1. Germline V CDR1 and CDR2: MDHEN, SYDVKM. The CDR3 sequence is 12 residues long. Germline trimming cut 3 bases from V and 5 bases from J; bases unmatched to any gene: 1. CDR3 coding DNA: TGTGCCAGCAGTTTCGACAGGGACGAGCAGTACTTC. This encodes CASSFDRDEQYF.

Points on this clonotype: A much bigger clone sits one base away, suggesting this may be a read error. The genes are TRBV28 and TRBJ1-4, with TRBD1 matching over 7 bases. CDR1 and CDR2 from the germline V gene are MDHEN and SYDVKM. Trimming cost V 8 bases and J 4 bases; bases outside gene matches: 22. The CDR3 length is 19 residues. For the CDR3, the DNA is TGTGCCAGCGGTTCCAACAATTTTCTCGACAGGGATGATAATGAAAAACTGTTTTTT. This encodes CASGSNNFLDRDDNEKLFF.

As concerns this clonotype: A clone one base away is much larger, so this may be a read error. This likely comes from a read error, as the CDR3 has no conserved phenylalanine or tryptophan at its end. V is TRBV7-9 and J is TRBJ2-3; no clear D. CDR1 is SEHNR, CDR2 FQNEAQ, per germline (reference sequence). The CDR3 runs to 13 residues. The V end was cut by 6 bases, the J end by 2 bases, with 9 bases between. In DNA, the CDR3 is TGTGCCAGCAGGAAGGACCCCACAGATACGCAGTATCTT. The encoded protein is CASRKDPTDTQYL.

This clonotype has ten or more counts. The chain couples TRBV7-9 to TRBJ2-7; D is unclear. CDR1 SEHNR and CDR2 FQNEAQ come from the germline V gene (reference sequence). Trimming took off 5 bases at V and 4 bases at J, with 6 bases between the two ends. The CDR3 consists of 11 residues. The CDR3 region is CASSPLYEQYF. CDR3 nucleotides: TGTGCCAGCAGCCCCTTGTACGAGCAGTACTTC.

This clonotype was seen many times. The chain couples TRBV10-3 to TRBJ2-7; D is ambiguous. The CDR3 consists of 12 residues. The ends were cut back, 5 bases at V and 4 bases at J, with 9 bases in the middle. Looked up from germline, CDR1 is ENHRY and CDR2 is SYGVKD. For the CDR3, the DNA is TGTGCCATCAGTTCTTCGTCTTACGAGCAGTACTTC. Translation gives CAISSSSYEQYF.